Listed here are 25 T cell receptor beta chains from one sample, sequenced in a study of metastatic and nonmetastatic thyroid tumors. Each patient went into thyroid surgery without having received any treatment. TCRdb re-processed the PCR reads through MiXCR. This table holds 85,000 to 100,000 clones, about 12% found once. Specimen: blood. These receptors were obtained from a female donor with papillary thyroid cancer or a benign thyroid nodule (not recorded which). Some clones in this sample may be carry-over from other donors' samples.

This clone was counted ten times or more. The chain has TRBV11-2 and TRBJ2-2; a possible D gene is TRBD2 (5 bases). The V and J ends lost 5 bases and 7 bases respectively, with 17 bases between them. From germline, CDR1 is SGHAT and CDR2 FQNNGV. CDR3 length: 15 amino acids. The CDR3 sequence: CASSETRGIGGELFF. CDR3 sequence (DNA): TGTGCCAGCAGCGAAACTAGAGGAATAGGCGGGGAGCTGTTTTTT.

This clone occurred many times. The CDR3 nucleotides are TGTGCCTGGAGTGTACCGAATAGGGGGAGGACCTACAATGAGCAGTTCTTC. Translated: CAWSVPNRGRTYNEQFF. The genes are TRBV30 and TRBJ2-1, with D possibly called TRBD1 or TRBD2 (6 bases each). The V and J ends lost 0 bases and 2 bases respectively, with 17 bases between them. Germline-derived CDR1 and CDR2 are GTSNPN and SVGIG (reference sequence). The CDR3 is 17 amino acids.

A remark on this clone: An end of the junction does not agree with germline; a read error may underlie this. This CDR3 is CVSSPRRLAGGYQYF. CDR3 DNA: TGTGTCAGCAGCCCCCGAAGACTAGCGGGAGGGTACCAGTATTTC. The chain recombines TRBV7-8 with TRBJ2-5; TRBD2 matches 14 bases. Germline V gene data show CDR1 as SGHVS and CDR2 as FQNEAQ. CDR3 length: 15 amino acids.

This clone showed up many times. The J gene is TRBJ2-3, the V gene TRBV6-5; D is unresolved. Trimming stripped 2 bases from V and 1 base from J, with 10 bases between. The CDR3 consists of 15 residues. Germline loops: CDR1 MNHEY, CDR2 SVGAGI. The CDR3 reads CASSYGSGGTDTQYF. Here the CDR3 DNA reads TGTGCCAGCAGTTACGGGTCCGGCGGCACAGATACGCAGTATTTT.

This clone came up many times. The chain recombines TRBV5-6 with TRBJ2-6, with 8 bases matching TRBD1. CDR1 and CDR2 (germline): SGHDT, YYEEEE. V lost 1 base and J lost 0; bases outside the gene matches: 9. The CDR3 length is 19 residues. The chain's CDR3 is CASSLRGRGRLSGANVLTF. The CDR3 DNA reads as TGTGCCAGCAGCTTGCGGGGCAGGGGGCGCCTCTCTGGGGCCAACGTCCTGACTTTC.

This clone was found many times. This sequence joins TRBV6-2 or TRBV6-3 and TRBJ2-6; the D call may be TRBD1 or TRBD2 (5 bases each). Looked up from germline, CDR1 is MNHEY and CDR2 is SVGEGT. Between the trimmed V and J ends, which lost 0 bases and 4 bases, there was a span of 13 bases. This CDR3 region has 17 residues. The CDR3 protein is CASSYSPRGTGANVLTF. The CDR3 region has the DNA TGTGCCAGCAGTTACTCGCCTAGAGGGACGGGGGCCAACGTCCTGACTTTC.

This clone has a count of ten or more. The chain carries TRBV6-2 or TRBV6-3 and TRBJ2-5; TRBD2 matches at 7 bases. CDR3 length: 16 residues. Trimming took 4 bases from V and 2 from J; bases not matched to a gene: 10. Per germline, CDR1 MNHEY and CDR2 SVGEGT. The CDR3 here is CASSSLRTSWQETQYF. The CDR3 DNA follows: TGTGCCAGCAGTTCTTTGAGGACTAGTTGGCAAGAGACCCAGTACTTC.

Concerning this clone itself: A much larger clone lies a single base off, so this may be a read error. The V and J genes are TRBV28 and TRBJ2-3; TRBD2 agrees at 12 bases. The CDR3 covers 18 residues. Germline-derived CDR1 and CDR2 are MDHEN and SYDVKM. Germline trimming cut 6 bases from V and 7 bases from J; bases unmatched to any gene: 17. In nucleotides, the CDR3 is TGTGCCAGCAGCACGCTGGCTAGCGGGGGGGGGATTCGACATACGCAGTATTTT. Its protein is CASSTLASGGGIRHTQYF.

This clone has ten or more counts. The chain employs TRBV11-1 and TRBJ2-7; possibly TRBD1 or TRBD2 for D (5 bases each). Germline CDR1 and CDR2: SGHAT and FQDESV (reference sequence). The CDR3 runs to 17 residues. V was clipped by 1 base and J by 2 bases, with 18 bases between them. CDR3 nucleotide sequence: TGTGCCAGCAGCTTAGGGGACCCGGATCGGAAGCCCTACGAGCAGTACTTC. Encoded protein: CASSLGDPDRKPYEQYF.

The table lists this clone with many counts. V gene TRBV2 combines with J gene TRBJ2-7; 12 nucleotides match TRBD2. J was trimmed by 2 bases and V by 5 bases; bases with no gene match: 13. This CDR3 is built from 18 residues. The germline V gene has CDR1 SNHLY and CDR2 FYNNEI. The CDR3 reads CASSPRPGLAGFAYEQYF. The CDR3 DNA reads TGTGCCAGCAGTCCACGCCCCGGACTAGCGGGATTCGCCTACGAGCAGTACTTC.

The chain recombines TRBV6-4 with TRBJ1-3; weak D call: TRBD1 (6 bases). V was shortened by 7 bases and J by 1 base, with 26 bases between the two germline ends. Germline CDR1 reads MRHNA; CDR2 reads SNTAGT. CDR3 length: 19 amino acids. The CDR3 reads CASKTSGTLVQGSGNTIYF. The CDR3 DNA follows: TGTGCCAGCAAGACCTCCGGGACTTTGGTACAGGGTTCTGGAAACACCATATATTTT.

This clone was observed at least ten times. This rearrangement joins TRBV28 to TRBJ1-1; D is ambiguous. The germline V gene encodes CDR1 MDHEN and CDR2 SYDVKM. This CDR3 comprises 15 residues. The V gene lost 3 bases and the J gene lost 5 bases, with 16 bases spanning the gap. CDR3 sequence (DNA): TGTGCCAGCAGTTTCGGCCGCATGGGCAGGACTGAAGCTTTCTTT. Encoded protein: CASSFGRMGRTEAFF.

In the case of this clone: A much larger clone lies a single base off, so this may be a read error. The rearrangement links TRBV20-1 to TRBJ2-5; D is unresolved. The CDR3 length is 12 residues. V gave up 5 bases and J gave up 4 bases, with 11 bases separating them. Germline assignment: CDR1 DFQATT and CDR2 SNEGSKA (reference sequence). As DNA, the CDR3 is TGCAGTGCTGGCCTGGGCACAGAGACCCAGTACTTC. Translated: CSAGLGTETQYF.

CDR3 residues: CATIGIPEAFF. In DNA form, the CDR3 reads TGTGCCACCATAGGGATACCCGAAGCTTTCTTT. The genes are TRBV28 and TRBJ1-1, with no clear D. The CDR3 is 11 residues long. V lost 10 bases and J 8 bases, leaving 14 bases between the germline ends. Looked up from germline, CDR1 is MDHEN and CDR2 is SYDVKM.

This clone appeared a few times. This chain uses TRBV30 with TRBJ2-5; 7 bases align to TRBD1. CDR1 and CDR2 (germline): GTSNPN, SVGIG (reference sequence). CDR3 length equals 16 residues. Trimming at V came to 4 bases and at J to 0 bases, leaving 11 bases not matched to a gene. The DNA for the CDR3 is TGTGCCTGGATGGGGGACAGTTGGCGGTACCAAGAGACCCAGTACTTC. Translation: CAWMGDSWRYQETQYF.

This clone was seen at least ten times. The CDR3 loop reads CASSLGGRFHNEQFF. DNA of the CDR3: TGTGCCAGCAGCCTAGGCGGGAGATTCCACAATGAGCAGTTCTTC. The genes are TRBV7-8 and TRBJ2-1, with 7 bases fitting TRBD2. Looked up from germline, CDR1 is SGHVS and CDR2 is FQNEAQ. The J segment lost 5 bases and the V segment lost 5 bases, leaving 9 bases of the junction unmatched. This CDR3 comprises 15 residues.

This clone was recorded at least ten times. V gene TRBV11-1 combines with J gene TRBJ2-1, with 10 bases aligning to TRBD1. Unmatched junction bases numbered 9, after V lost 6 bases and J lost 7 bases. The CDR3 is 15 residues long. Per the germline V gene, CDR1 is SGHAT and CDR2 is FQDESV (reference sequence). The CDR3 sequence: CASRQTGGAGNEQFF. In DNA, the CDR3 is TGTGCCAGCAGACAGACAGGGGGCGCGGGAAATGAGCAGTTCTTC.

This clone showed up many times. The chain combines TRBV9 with TRBJ1-2; TRBD1 is a possible D gene (5 bases). Germline V lookup: CDR1 SGDLS, CDR2 YYNGEE. The CDR3 is 16 residues long. V was pared by 3 bases and J by 6 bases, with 21 bases between. CDR3 in amino acids: CASSESSDSRIHGYTF. For the CDR3, the DNA is TGTGCCAGCAGCGAATCCTCAGACAGTAGGATACATGGCTACACCTTC.

Points on this clone: A much larger clone sits a single nucleotide away, making a read error possible. V gene TRBV18 combines with J gene TRBJ2-2; tentatively, D is TRBD1 (5 bases). Trimming took off 4 bases at V and 5 bases at J, with 29 bases between the two ends. The CDR3 covers 20 residues. Germline CDR1 is KGHSH and CDR2 is LQKENI. As DNA, the CDR3 is TGTGCCAGCTCACAACTCGATCCCCGGCACAGGCCCCTCGGGACCGGGGAGCTGTTTTTT. Encoded protein: CASSQLDPRHRPLGTGELFF. The whole variable domain, filled in from reference TRBV18 and TRBJ2-2, reads NAGVMQNPRHLVRRRGQEARLRCSPMKGHSHVYWYRQLPEEGLKFMVYLQKENIIDESGMPKERFSAEFPKEGPSILRIQQVVRGDSAAYFCASSQLDPRHRPLGTGELFFGEGSRLTVL.

This clone was found many times. V gene TRBV20-1 combines with J gene TRBJ2-7; TRBD1 aligns across 9 bases. The CDR3 totals 14 residues. Germline CDR1 is DFQATT and CDR2 is SNEGSKA (reference sequence). After removal of 6 bases from V and 5 bases from J, the junction contained 11 bases not matched to a gene. In DNA form, the CDR3 reads TGCAGTGCCATCCGCGGACAGGGGATTAACGAGCAGTACTTC. Its translation: CSAIRGQGINEQYF.

A few counts support this clone. The rearrangement links TRBV20-1 to TRBJ2-7, with TRBD2 matching 8 bases. CDR3 length: 15 amino acids. The junction had 12 bases not matched to a gene; V was cut back by 6 bases and J by 2 bases. The germline gives CDR1 DFQATT, CDR2 SNEGSKA (reference sequence). DNA of the CDR3: TGCAGTGCCCCTAAGCGGGAGAAGGGGACCTACGAGCAGTACTTC. Its translation: CSAPKREKGTYEQYF.

Note on this clone: A much larger clone lies one base from this, so it may be a read error. This likely comes from a read error, as the CDR3 has no conserved phenylalanine or tryptophan at its end. The chain joins TRBV7-3 to TRBJ2-4, with D unresolved. The germline CDR1 and CDR2 sequences are SGHTA and FQGTGA. CDR3 length: 13 residues. V was pared by 4 bases and J by 10 bases, with 14 bases between. As DNA, the CDR3 is TGTGCCAGCAGCTCCGACGCCCCCGGAATTCAGTACCTC. It yields the protein CASSSDAPGIQYL.

This clone was seen at least ten times. V gene TRBV7-9 combines with J gene TRBJ1-5; D possibly corresponds to TRBD1 (5 bases). Trimming stripped 2 bases from V and 5 bases from J, with 13 bases between. The length of the CDR3 is 15 residues. The V gene's germline CDR1 is SEHNR and CDR2 FQNEAQ (reference sequence). As DNA, the CDR3 is TGTGCCAGCAGCTTAACGGGGGTCGGAGATCAGCCCCAGCATTTT. Encoded protein: CASSLTGVGDQPQHF. The full variable domain, its missing parts supplied by reference TRBV7-9 and TRBJ1-5, is DTGVSQNPRHKITKRGQNVTFRCDPISEHNRLYWYRQTLGQGPEFLTYFQNEAQLEKSRLLSDRFSAERPKGSFSTLEIQRTEQGDSAMYLCASSLTGVGDQPQHFGDGTRLSIL.

This clone was detected ten times or more. The CDR3 bases are TGCGCCAGCAGTTCCGGACAGGGCTCGGAGACCCAGTACTTC. Translating it yields CASSSGQGSETQYF. The chain combines TRBV5-1 with TRBJ2-5; 8 bases are a match to TRBD1. The CDR3 runs 14 residues. V lost 5 bases, J lost 5 bases, and 8 bases stayed unmatched. Germline V gene data show CDR1 as SGHRS and CDR2 as YFSETQ.

This chain joins TRBV6-1 and TRBJ2-2, with 10 bases fitting TRBD2. This CDR3 comprises 17 residues. V lost 6 bases and J lost 5; bases outside the gene matches: 12. CDR1 is MNHNS, CDR2 SASEGT, per germline. CDR3 coding DNA: TGTGCCAGCAGGGGTCGTAAGGGACTAGCGAGAACCGGGGAGCTGTTTTTT. Translated, it gives CASRGRKGLARTGELFF.